Listed here are 28 T cell receptor beta chains from one sample, sequenced in a study of control samples from healthy donors and cancer patients. This table comes from immunoSEQ multiplex PCR, and its TCRdb copy is limited to in-frame clones, with some not included. The sample has around 100,000 clones; 80% to 90% are singletons. The source material was blood. Receptor source: a young man in good health.

V usage is TRBV5-1 and J usage is TRBJ1-1; 9 nucleotides match TRBD1. Germline values: CDR1 SGHRS, CDR2 YFSETQ. The CDR3 has 17 amino acids. Trimming took 1 base from V and 4 from J; bases not matched to a gene: 11. CDR3: CASSLLPWDRAGTEAFF. CDR3 DNA: TGCGCCAGCAGCTTGTTGCCCTGGGACAGGGCGGGCACTGAAGCTTTCTTT.

This clone was found a few times. The J gene is TRBJ2-7, the V gene TRBV18; the match to TRBD1 covers 8 bases. The CDR3 length is 13 residues. V gave up 1 base and J gave up 4 bases; unmatched junction bases: 0. Germline lookup yields CDR1 KGHSH and CDR2 LQKENI. The CDR3 coding sequence is TGTGCCAGCTCACCACGGACAGGGTACGAGCAGTACTTC. This codes for CASSPRTGYEQYF.

The chain couples TRBV30 to TRBJ1-2, with D unclear. V lost 2 bases, J lost 3 bases, and 13 bases lay in between. This CDR3 spans 14 amino acids. In germline, CDR1 is GTSNPN, CDR2 SVGIG (reference sequence). CDR3 in DNA: TGTGCCTGGAGTAACTGGGCGACCGACTATGGCTACACCTTC. It yields the protein CAWSNWATDYGYTF.

V and J are TRBV20-1 and TRBJ2-7, with D perhaps matching TRBD1 (5 bases). Germline loops: CDR1 DFQATT, CDR2 SNEGSKA (reference sequence). The CDR3 is 14 residues long. V was pared by 3 bases and J by 1 base, with 13 bases between. Written as DNA, the CDR3 is TGCAGTGCTAGTACACGGACAAGGTCCTACGAGCAGTACTTC. Its protein is CSASTRTRSYEQYF.

The chain is built from TRBV28 and TRBJ1-6; possibly TRBD1 for D (5 bases). Trimming pared 5 bases from V and 9 bases from J, leaving 14 bases between. The germline V gene has CDR1 MDHEN and CDR2 SYDVKM. This CDR3 has 14 residues. CDR3 residues: CASSHAGETSPLHF. CDR3 in DNA: TGTGCCAGCAGTCACGCGGGGGAGACTTCACCCCTCCACTTT. Complete variable domain (other parts from reference TRBV28 and TRBJ1-6): DVKVTQSSRYLVKRTGEKVFLECVQDMDHENMFWYRQDPGLGLRLIYFSYDVKMKEKGDIPEGYSVSREKKERFSLILESASTNQTSMYLCASSHAGETSPLHFGNGTRLTVT.

The V and J genes are TRBV28 and TRBJ1-2; 11 bases match TRBD1. The V and J ends lost 11 bases and 6 bases, in that order; junction bases with no gene match: 8. This CDR3 comprises 13 residues. From germline, CDR1 is MDHEN and CDR2 SYDVKM. This CDR3 is CAGQDRGQDGYTF. CDR3 in DNA: TGTGCCGGGCAGGACAGGGGGCAAGATGGCTACACCTTC.

This rearrangement joins TRBV19 to TRBJ2-3, with TRBD1 identical over 9 bases. There are 18 residues in the CDR3. Germline assignment: CDR1 LNHDA and CDR2 SQIVND (reference sequence). V trimming: 7 bases; J trimming: 0 bases; junction bases outside the gene matches: 14. CDR3 in DNA: TGTGCCAGTACCCCTAGGGGGAGGACAGGGGACAGCACAGATACGCAGTATTTT. It specifies CASTPRGRTGDSTDTQYF.

The chain combines TRBV2 with TRBJ1-2, with 8 nucleotides matching TRBD1. V lost 6 bases and J lost 8; bases outside the gene matches: 5. Per the germline V gene, CDR1 is SNHLY and CDR2 is FYNNEI. The CDR3 length is 12 residues. The CDR3 coding sequence is TGTGCCAGCAGGGGGGGACAGGCGGGCTACACCTTC. Encoded protein: CASRGGQAGYTF.

The chain carries TRBV9 and TRBJ2-3, with TRBD2 matching 9 bases. J lost 2 bases, V lost 4 bases, and 8 bases had no gene match. The CDR3 has 16 amino acids. Germline CDR1 and CDR2: SGDLS and YYNGEE. The CDR3 spells CASSIYGTSTTDTQYF. CDR3 coding DNA: TGTGCCAGCAGCATCTACGGGACTAGCACCACAGATACGCAGTATTTT.

The V gene is TRBV7-9, the J gene TRBJ2-1; TRBD2 matches at 12 bases. Germline loops: CDR1 SEHNR, CDR2 FQNEAQ (reference sequence). CDR3 size: 15 residues. Unmatched junction bases numbered 4, after V lost 4 bases and J lost 6 bases. The CDR3 DNA is TGTGCCAGCAGCTCTAGCGGGAGGGGGGCCAATGAGCAGTTCTTC. This encodes CASSSSGRGANEQFF.

This clone was seen once. The chain employs TRBV7-3 and TRBJ2-1, with D maybe TRBD1 (5 bases). V dropped 3 bases and J dropped 9 bases, with 12 bases sitting between them. The CDR3 contains 13 residues. The germline CDR1 and CDR2 sequences are SGHTA and FQGTGA. The CDR3 spells CASSFGRVAEQFF. CDR3 nucleotides: TGTGCCAGCAGCTTCGGCAGGGTTGCTGAGCAGTTCTTC.

The chain uses TRBV6-5 and TRBJ2-2; D possibly uses TRBD1 or TRBD2 (6 bases each). This CDR3 has 14 residues. Germline CDR1 and CDR2: MNHEY and SVGAGI. With 7 bases removed from V and 2 bases from J, the gap between germline ends came to 11 bases. The CDR3 loop reads CASNPGANTGELFF. The CDR3 region has the DNA TGTGCCAGCAACCCGGGGGCCAACACCGGGGAGCTGTTTTTT.

This rearrangement joins TRBV7-9 to TRBJ2-6; weak D call: TRBD2 (5 bases). V was trimmed by 5 bases and J by 8 bases, leaving 10 bases between them. Germline V gives CDR1 SEHNR, CDR2 FQNEAQ (reference sequence). CDR3 size: 13 residues. CDR3 nucleotide sequence: TGTGCCAGCAGCCGGGAATCCCCCAACGTCCTGACTTTC. Amino acids: CASSRESPNVLTF. Variable domain in full (rest from reference TRBV7-9 and TRBJ2-6): DTGVSQNPRHKITKRGQNVTFRCDPISEHNRLYWYRQTLGQGPEFLTYFQNEAQLEKSRLLSDRFSAERPKGSFSTLEIQRTEQGDSAMYLCASSRESPNVLTFGAGSRLTVL.

The rearrangement joins TRBV15 to TRBJ2-3, with D tentatively TRBD2 (7 bases). Looked up from germline, CDR1 is LNHNV and CDR2 is YYDKDF (reference sequence). V lost 3 bases and J 2 bases, leaving 18 bases between the germline ends. The CDR3 consists of 17 residues. CDR3: CATSSPRTRGITDTQYF. CDR3 DNA sequence: TGTGCCACCAGCAGCCCCAGGACTAGGGGGATCACAGATACGCAGTATTTT.

The CDR3 spells CASLTSGEKLFF. The CDR3 DNA reads TGTGCCAGCCTAACATCTGGGGAAAAACTGTTTTTT. The V call is TRBV28, the J call TRBJ1-4; D ambiguous. The CDR3 length is 12 residues. The V end was cut by 8 bases, the J end by 8 bases, with 12 bases between. CDR1 and CDR2 (germline): MDHEN, SYDVKM.

This rearrangement joins TRBV7-9 to TRBJ2-2; D not resolved. Germline V gene data show CDR1 as SEHNR and CDR2 as FQNEAQ (reference sequence). The V and J ends lost 7 bases and 5 bases respectively, with 11 bases between them. This CDR3 spans 13 amino acids. CDR3 nucleotide sequence: TGTGCCAGCACTTTCTCGCTTACCGGGGAGCTGTTTTTT. Amino acid sequence: CASTFSLTGELFF.

The rearrangement uses TRBV16 and TRBJ2-5, with 7 bases fitting TRBD2. CDR3 length: 14 amino acids. V lost 4 bases to trimming and J lost 0 bases; unmatched junction nucleotides: 2. From germline, CDR1 is KGHSY and CDR2 FQNENV. This CDR3 is CASSLGTNQETQYF. The CDR3 nucleotides are TGTGCCAGCAGCCTCGGGACTAACCAAGAGACCCAGTACTTC.

J is TRBJ2-7 and V is TRBV11-3, with TRBD2 matching over 11 bases. In germline, CDR1 is SGHNT, CDR2 YENEEA. CDR3 length: 16 amino acids. The V gene end was trimmed by 5 bases and the J gene end by 7 bases; junction bases not matched to a gene: 13. Written as DNA, the CDR3 is TGTGCCAGCAGCCCAGACTGGACTAGCGGGTGGCGGGAGCAGTACTTC. Encoded protein: CASSPDWTSGWREQYF.

This clone was found a few times. CDR3 in amino acids: CASSAPPGREGETQYF. The DNA for the CDR3 is TGTGCCAGCAGTGCCCCGCCGGGGCGGGAGGGAGAGACCCAGTACTTC. The J gene is TRBJ2-5, the V gene TRBV25-1; 9 bases agree with TRBD2. V was clipped by 4 bases and J by 4 bases; unmatched bases: 10. Germline CDR1 reads MGHDK; CDR2 reads SYGVNS. The CDR3 length is 16 residues.

This clone was detected only once. V and J are TRBV25-1 and TRBJ2-5; possible D gene TRBD2, 6 bases. There are 15 residues in the CDR3. Trimming took off 1 base at V and 4 bases at J, with 13 bases between the two ends. Germline CDR1 is MGHDK and CDR2 is SYGVNS. As DNA, the CDR3 is TGTGCCAGCAGTGAATCTGGGAGGCTCGCAGAGACCCAGTACTTC. Encoded protein: CASSESGRLAETQYF. Full variable domain (outside the CDR3, taken from reference TRBV25-1 and TRBJ2-5): EADIYQTPRYLVIGTGKKITLECSQTMGHDKMYWYQQDPGMELHLIHYSYGVNSTEKGDLSSESTVSRIRTEHFPLTLESARPSHTSQYLCASSESGRLAETQYFGPGTRLLVL.

The J gene is TRBJ2-3, the V gene TRBV11-3; the match to TRBD1 covers 9 bases. J gave up 5 bases and V 3 bases, and 3 bases lay outside the gene matches. Germline-derived CDR1 and CDR2 are SGHNT and YENEEA. CDR3 length: 14 amino acids. For the CDR3, the DNA is TGTGCCAGCAGCTTTAACAGGGGGCAAGATACGCAGTATTTT. It specifies CASSFNRGQDTQYF.

V and J are TRBV27 and TRBJ1-5, with unresolved D. The CDR3 extends over 16 amino acids. V was trimmed by 3 bases and J by 2 bases, leaving 14 bases between them. Per the germline V gene, CDR1 is MNHEY and CDR2 is SMNVEV (reference sequence). The CDR3 region has the DNA TGTGCCAGCAGTTTTTTGGTCAGTATCGGCAATCAGCCCCAGCATTTT. Translating gives CASSFLVSIGNQPQHF.

This chain joins TRBV7-9 and TRBJ1-4; no firm D call. This CDR3 is 15 amino acids long. Germline CDR1 is SEHNR and CDR2 is FQNEAQ (reference sequence). Trimming removed 5 bases at V and 0 bases at J, with 10 bases between. This chain's CDR3 is CASSQMSATNEKLFF. CDR3 in DNA: TGTGCCAGCAGCCAGATGAGTGCAACTAATGAAAAACTGTTTTTT.

In its sample, this clone was seen a few times. The gene calls are TRBV3-1 (or the pseudogene TRBV3-2) and TRBJ2-7; 7 positions match TRBD1. Germline-derived CDR1 and CDR2 are LGHDT and YNNKEL (reference sequence). The CDR3 consists of 14 residues. Trimming removed 5 bases from V and 5 bases from J; junction bases left unmatched: 9. CDR3 loop: CASSTPGQGDEQYF. The CDR3 nucleotides read TGTGCCAGCAGCACCCCTGGGCAGGGGGACGAGCAGTACTTC.

The chain recombines TRBV7-2 with TRBJ1-2; 7 bases are a match to TRBD1. The CDR3 extends over 13 amino acids. V was clipped by 1 base and J by 8 bases; unmatched bases: 4. Germline V lookup: CDR1 SGHTA, CDR2 FQGNSA. The CDR3, as DNA: TGTGCCAGCAGCTTAGTACAGGGGTACGGCTACACCTTC. Amino acid sequence: CASSLVQGYGYTF.

V is TRBV9 and J is TRBJ2-1; D is unresolved. V lost 3 bases to trimming and J lost 9 bases, with 13 bases between them. This CDR3 spans 13 amino acids. CDR1 and CDR2 (germline): SGDLS, YYNGEE. CDR3 sequence (DNA): TGTGCCAGCAGCGGTAGCCAGGCCAGTGAGCAGTTCTTC. Translated: CASSGSQASEQFF.

This chain connects TRBV5-8 to TRBJ1-1; D perhaps matches TRBD1 (6 bases). CDR3 length equals 14 residues. CDR1 is SGHTS and CDR2 is YDEGEE in the germline V gene. V was shortened by 0 bases and J by 5 bases, with 11 bases between the two germline ends. The CDR3, as DNA: TGTGCCAGCAGCTTGGGGGATCAGGGGACTGAAGCTTTCTTT. Amino acids: CASSLGDQGTEAFF.

The chain joins TRBV2 to TRBJ2-1; D not certain. CDR1 SNHLY and CDR2 FYNNEI come from the germline V gene. V shed 10 bases and J shed 8 bases, with 12 bases lying between them. This CDR3 is 11 amino acids long. The CDR3 reads CATRGRDEQFF. For the CDR3, the DNA is TGTGCCACCCGAGGTCGGGATGAGCAGTTCTTC.